This passage covers 32 T cell receptor beta chains from one sample sequenced in a study of T cell changes during pregnancy in multiple sclerosis. Generated by immunoSEQ multiplex PCR, the TCRdb table keeps only in-frame clones and is missing some. The data show some 40,000 clones, roughly 92% seen once. The source material was peripheral blood. The receptors were gathered from a female donor with multiple sclerosis, enrolled in a pregnancy study.

In nucleotides, the CDR3 is TGCGCCAGCAGCCAAGTTTTCTTGAATGAAGCTTTCTTT. This codes for CASSQVFLNEAFF. This rearrangement joins TRBV4-1 to TRBJ1-1; D remains ambiguous. The germline V and J ends were trimmed by 1 base and 7 bases, with 10 bases remaining between them. This CDR3 has 13 residues. CDR1 and CDR2 (germline): MGHRA, YSYEKL.

This clone has just one count. This chain uses TRBV11-3 with TRBJ2-5; D may match TRBD1 or TRBD2 (6 bases each). The CDR3 runs 14 residues. Trimming left V 1 base short and J 1 base short, with 7 bases between. The germline V gene has CDR1 SGHNT and CDR2 YENEEA. The CDR3 DNA sequence: TGTGCCAGCAGCTTAGGGGGGGCCCAAGAGACCCAGTACTTC. Its protein product is CASSLGGAQETQYF.

The rearrangement joins TRBV6-1 to TRBJ1-1, with a tentative D call TRBD1 (5 bases). V was pared by 2 bases and J by 0 bases, with 13 bases between. In germline, CDR1 is MNHNS, CDR2 SASEGT. This CDR3 has 16 residues. Here the CDR3 DNA reads TGTGCCAGCAGTGAACAGGGTTGGGGGATGAACACTGAAGCTTTCTTT. Its translation is CASSEQGWGMNTEAFF.

The rearrangement links TRBV7-3 to TRBJ1-2; 7 bases align to TRBD1. The germline V gene has CDR1 SGHTA and CDR2 FQGTGA. The CDR3 spans 16 residues. The trim removed 3 bases at V and 4 bases at J, leaving 11 bases unmatched. The CDR3 bases are TGTGCCAGCAGCTTCCAGGGCGACGGGACAGTCTATGGCTACACCTTC. This encodes CASSFQGDGTVYGYTF.

The chain carries TRBV2 and TRBJ2-5; 8 bases are a match to TRBD2. The CDR3 spans 14 residues. Germline CDR1 reads SNHLY; CDR2 reads FYNNEI. V shed 2 bases, J shed 9 bases, and the junction held 8 bases outside the gene matches. The CDR3, as DNA: TGTGCCAGCAGTGAAACTAGGCGGGGACTAGCCCAGTACTTC. Residues: CASSETRRGLAQYF.

The chain joins TRBV10-2 to TRBJ1-2; 10 bases are shared with TRBD1. The V and J ends lost 7 bases and 2 bases, in that order; junction bases with no gene match: 4. CDR1 and CDR2 from the germline V gene are WSHSY and SAAADI. This CDR3 comprises 14 residues. The CDR3 is CASIGQGGNYGYTF. In DNA form, the CDR3 reads TGCGCCAGCATCGGACAGGGGGGAAACTATGGCTACACCTTC.

J is TRBJ1-1 and V is TRBV18; 7 positions match TRBD1. The CDR3 spans 13 residues. The V gene end was trimmed by 5 bases and the J gene end by 1 base; junction bases not matched to a gene: 1. In germline, CDR1 is KGHSH, CDR2 LQKENI. CDR3 nucleotide sequence: TGTGCCAGCTCAAGACAGGGGAACACTGAAGCTTTCTTT. Protein sequence: CASSRQGNTEAFF.

This sequence joins TRBV19 and TRBJ1-1, with TRBD1 identical over 7 bases. Germline V gives CDR1 LNHDA, CDR2 SQIVND (reference sequence). V gave up 7 bases and J gave up 8 bases; unmatched junction bases: 7. This CDR3 comprises 12 residues. In DNA form, the CDR3 reads TGTGCCAGTATCCCCCGGACAGGAGAAGCTTTCTTT. It yields the protein CASIPRTGEAFF.

The chain carries TRBV7-2 and TRBJ2-1; the match to TRBD2 covers 11 bases. Losses at the gene ends were 1 base for V and 7 bases for J; bases not matched to a gene: 3. CDR1 and CDR2 from the germline V gene are SGHTA and FQGNSA. This CDR3 is built from 15 residues. The CDR3 DNA reads as TGTGCCAGCAGCTTAGGACTAGCGGGATATAATGAGCAGTTCTTC. It yields the protein CASSLGLAGYNEQFF.

J is TRBJ2-1 and V is TRBV9, with unresolved D. Trimming removed 3 bases from V and 2 bases from J, with 15 bases in between. Germline V lookup: CDR1 SGDLS, CDR2 YYNGEE. This CDR3 has 16 amino acids. CDR3 loop: CASSARMELPYNEQFF. CDR3 coding DNA: TGTGCCAGCAGCGCCCGGATGGAGCTCCCCTACAATGAGCAGTTCTTC.

This clone was detected once. The chain carries TRBV5-1 and TRBJ2-2, with 11 bases matching TRBD2. CDR3 length: 18 residues. Trimming removed 4 bases from V and 3 bases from J; junction bases left unmatched: 11. The germline V gene encodes CDR1 SGHRS and CDR2 YFSETQ. This chain's CDR3 is CASSPARGTSGDTGELFF. In DNA, the CDR3 is TGCGCCAGCAGCCCGGCCCGGGGGACTAGCGGCGACACCGGGGAGCTGTTTTTT.

The chain couples TRBV2 to TRBJ1-2; D is undetermined. The CDR3 contains 14 residues. Trimming stripped 2 bases from V and 2 bases from J, with 9 bases between. From germline, CDR1 is SNHLY and CDR2 FYNNEI. The CDR3 nucleotides read TGTGCCAGCAGTGAAAGTTTCGGGAACTATGGCTACACCTTC. Encoded protein: CASSESFGNYGYTF.

The chain recombines TRBV27 with TRBJ2-7, with 8 bases identical to TRBD1. The germline gives CDR1 MNHEY, CDR2 SMNVEV (reference sequence). V gave up 6 bases and J gave up 3 bases; unmatched junction bases: 10. The CDR3 extends over 15 amino acids. The CDR3 bases are TGTGCCAGCAGAGCCGTAACAGGGGGATTCTACGAGCAGTACTTC. As protein: CASRAVTGGFYEQYF.

This clone was seen only once. The J gene is TRBJ2-1, the V gene TRBV5-6; D remains ambiguous. CDR1 is SGHDT and CDR2 is YYEEEE in the germline V gene. This CDR3 spans 15 amino acids. Trimming cost V 4 bases and J 2 bases, with 13 bases left between them. CDR3 sequence: CASSIGLSAYNEQFF. The CDR3 DNA reads TGTGCCAGCAGCATTGGGCTAAGTGCCTACAATGAGCAGTTCTTC.

The genes are TRBV30 and TRBJ2-5, with 12 positions matching TRBD2. There are 16 residues in the CDR3. CDR1 and CDR2 from the germline V gene are GTSNPN and SVGIG (reference sequence). J lost 0 bases, V lost 0 bases, and 2 bases had no gene match. DNA for the CDR3: TGTGCCTGGAGTGTCGGGACTAGCGGGTACCAAGAGACCCAGTACTTC. It codes for CAWSVGTSGYQETQYF.

The V gene is TRBV5-1, the J gene TRBJ1-1; D call uncertain. This CDR3 region has 14 residues. V lost 3 bases and J lost 1, with 10 bases in between. CDR1 and CDR2 from the germline V gene are SGHRS and YFSETQ. The CDR3 sequence is CASSSGSPNTEAFF. The DNA for the CDR3 is TGCGCCAGCAGCTCCGGGTCCCCGAACACTGAAGCTTTCTTT.

In its sample, this clone was seen once. This CDR3 reads CASSLDSTDEAFF. For the CDR3, the DNA is TGTGCCAGCAGCTTAGATTCGACGGATGAAGCTTTCTTT. The rearrangement links TRBV11-2 to TRBJ1-1; D is ambiguous. The CDR3 spans 13 residues. Trimming removed 0 bases from V and 7 bases from J, with 9 bases in between. CDR1 and CDR2 (germline): SGHAT, FQNNGV.

The chain combines TRBV4-3 with TRBJ2-6; D gene ambiguous. The CDR3 has 16 amino acids. Trimming took 0 bases from V and 1 from J, leaving 7 bases between them. CDR1 and CDR2 (germline): LGHNA, YSLEER. The CDR3 is CASSQDASSGANVLTF. CDR3 nucleotides: TGCGCCAGCAGCCAAGATGCGTCATCTGGGGCCAACGTCCTGACTTTC.

This clone was seen a single time. This chain connects TRBV2 to TRBJ1-1; no definite D call. The length of the CDR3 is 15 residues. Germline V lookup: CDR1 SNHLY, CDR2 FYNNEI. Trimming removed 3 bases from V and 2 bases from J, with 13 bases in between. DNA of the CDR3: TGTGCCAGCAGTGATGTGACACGAGGAAACACTGAAGCTTTCTTT. Translation gives CASSDVTRGNTEAFF.

This sequence joins TRBV9 and TRBJ2-3; no firm D call. The CDR3 contains 12 residues. V gave up 7 bases and J gave up 5 bases, with 11 bases separating them. Germline lookup yields CDR1 SGDLS and CDR2 YYNGEE. CDR3 nucleotide sequence: TGTGCCAGCGGCACAACCGGAGATACGCAGTATTTT. Residues: CASGTTGDTQYF.

V is TRBV5-1 and J is TRBJ1-4, with 7 bases that match TRBD1. Trimming removed 2 bases from V and 7 bases from J; junction bases left unmatched: 8. CDR3 length equals 15 residues. Germline V gives CDR1 SGHRS, CDR2 YFSETQ. The CDR3 here is CASSLQGRQGEKLFF. In DNA form, the CDR3 reads TGCGCCAGCAGCTTACAGGGGAGACAAGGTGAAAAACTGTTTTTT. Combining the CDR3 with reference TRBV5-1 and TRBJ1-4 gives the whole variable domain KAGVTQTPRYLIKTRGQQVTLSCSPISGHRSVSWYQQTPGQGLQFLFEYFSETQRNKGNFPGRFSGRQFSNSRSEMNVSTLELGDSALYLCASSLQGRQGEKLFFGSGTQLSVL.

This chain joins TRBV19 and TRBJ2-1; D is uncertain. V lost 5 bases to trimming and J lost 7 bases, with 18 bases between them. The CDR3 sequence is 15 residues long. The germline CDR1 and CDR2 sequences are LNHDA and SQIVND (reference sequence). The CDR3 loop reads CASSRSASHGNEQFF. CDR3 sequence (DNA): TGTGCCAGTAGTCGTTCGGCTTCACATGGGAATGAGCAGTTCTTC.

This sequence joins TRBV18 and TRBJ2-7, with D uncertain. The V gene lost 2 bases and the J gene lost 3 bases, with 11 bases spanning the gap. CDR3 length: 14 residues. Germline V gene sequence: CDR1 KGHSH, CDR2 LQKENI. CDR3 protein: CASSPSPVYYEQYF. CDR3 bases: TGTGCCAGCTCACCAAGTCCGGTATACTACGAGCAGTACTTC.

The V gene is TRBV19, the J gene TRBJ2-7; 12 positions agree with TRBD2. From germline, CDR1 is LNHDA and CDR2 SQIVND (reference sequence). J gave up 5 bases and V 5 bases, and 7 bases lay outside the gene matches. This CDR3 has 15 residues. The CDR3 region is CASSQTSGSLDEQYF. Written as DNA, the CDR3 is TGTGCCAGTAGTCAGACTAGCGGGAGTTTGGACGAGCAGTACTTC.

The chain combines TRBV10-3 with TRBJ2-7, with D tentatively TRBD1 or TRBD2 (5 bases each). The germline V gene has CDR1 ENHRY and CDR2 SYGVKD. V dropped 3 bases and J dropped 3 bases, with 18 bases sitting between them. This CDR3 contains 16 residues. The CDR3 DNA sequence: TGTGCCATCAGTGACCCAGGGCACGGGGAGAACTACGAGCAGTACTTC. Its translation is CAISDPGHGENYEQYF.

This clone was counted a few times. This chain joins TRBV5-4 and TRBJ2-5, with 8 bases that match TRBD2. The V segment lost 6 bases and the J segment 1 base; nucleotides outside the gene matches: 11. Germline V gives CDR1 SGHNT, CDR2 YYREEE (reference sequence). The CDR3 consists of 16 residues. The CDR3 reads CASKPTGLAGQETQYF. In DNA form, the CDR3 reads TGTGCCAGCAAACCGACCGGGCTAGCGGGCCAAGAGACCCAGTACTTC.

This chain uses TRBV19 with TRBJ1-2; tentatively, D is TRBD1 (5 bases). The germline V gene has CDR1 LNHDA and CDR2 SQIVND (reference sequence). V lost 0 bases, J lost 7 bases, and 12 bases lay in between. The CDR3 length is 14 residues. The CDR3 DNA sequence: TGTGCCAGTAGTATAGATCTGGAAGGGGCTGGCTACACCTTC. The encoded protein is CASSIDLEGAGYTF.

This clone was picked up one time. J is TRBJ2-7 and V is TRBV28; D may match TRBD1 or TRBD2 (5 bases each). CDR1 MDHEN and CDR2 SYDVKM come from the germline V gene. V was shortened by 6 bases and J by 0 bases, with 12 bases between the two germline ends. This CDR3 has 14 residues. The CDR3 DNA reads TGTGCCAGCAGCGTAGGGACGTCCTCCTACGAGCAGTACTTC. Translation gives CASSVGTSSYEQYF.

The V call is TRBV28, the J call TRBJ2-1; 8 bases fit TRBD2. J gave up 1 base and V 8 bases, and 7 bases lay outside the gene matches. The CDR3 contains 15 residues. The germline CDR1 and CDR2 sequences are MDHEN and SYDVKM. The CDR3 loop reads CASSEGGRSYNEQFF. The DNA for the CDR3 is TGTGCCAGCTCAGAGGGCGGGAGGTCCTACAATGAGCAGTTCTTC. The whole variable domain, filled in from reference TRBV28 and TRBJ2-1, reads DVKVTQSSRYLVKRTGEKVFLECVQDMDHENMFWYRQDPGLGLRLIYFSYDVKMKEKGDIPEGYSVSREKKERFSLILESASTNQTSMYLCASSEGGRSYNEQFFGPGTRLTVL.

The chain employs TRBV19 and TRBJ2-1, with D tentatively TRBD1 (7 bases). V lost 4 bases and J 4 bases, leaving 14 bases between the germline ends. The CDR3 has 15 residues. The germline V gene has CDR1 LNHDA and CDR2 SQIVND (reference sequence). The CDR3 region is CASSRGQGGYNEQFF. CDR3 nucleotides: TGTGCCAGTAGTAGGGGCCAGGGGGGTTACAATGAGCAGTTCTTC.

This sequence joins TRBV5-8 and TRBJ1-5; D is ambiguous. Trimming pared 0 bases from V and 2 bases from J, leaving 6 bases between. Germline V gene lookup returns CDR1 SGHTS and CDR2 YDEGEE. This CDR3 spans 14 amino acids. The CDR3 region is CASSLEARNQPQHF. As DNA, the CDR3 is TGTGCCAGCAGCTTGGAGGCTCGCAATCAGCCCCAGCATTTT.

The CDR3 loop is CASRRQGLSGEQYF. The CDR3 nucleotides read TGTGCCAGCAGAAGACAGGGCTTGTCGGGCGAGCAGTACTTC. The gene calls are TRBV6-5 and TRBJ2-7, with 7 bases fitting TRBD1. V lost 6 bases and J lost 6; bases outside the gene matches: 11. The CDR3 is 14 residues long. Germline V gene sequence: CDR1 MNHEY, CDR2 SVGAGI.